The 4 T cell receptor beta chains presented below share a single source sample, sequenced in a study of cytotoxic CD8 clonotypes in ibrutinib-treated CLL (dated by TCRdb to the early 2020s). Libraries came from the immunoSEQ multiplex PCR assay. TCRdb's version of the immuneACCESS table is confined to in-frame rearrangements and falls short of the full clone set. An unresolved V gene accounts for under half of the shortfall where checked; the remainder is of unknown origin. Counted in this sample were some 70,000 clones; 68% of them appeared once. The biggest ten clones account for approximately 6% of the sample. What the time point label conveys for this sample: approximately eleven months on ibrutinib. Source: PBMCs, taken after 12 months of ibrutinib treatment. These receptors were collected from a human donor with chronic lymphocytic leukemia.

This chain uses TRBV4-2 with TRBJ1-2, with D perhaps TRBD1 (6 bases). Per the germline V gene, CDR1 is LGHNA and CDR2 is YNFKEQ. The CDR3 covers 16 residues. V lost 4 bases and J 2 bases, leaving 17 bases between the germline ends. The CDR3 DNA reads TGTGCCAGCAGCCCTCTGCCCCCTGGACAGAACTATGGCTACACCTTC. This translates into CASSPLPPGQNYGYTF.

This clone was seen a few times. V usage is TRBV6-6 and J usage is TRBJ1-5, with no clear D. V gave up 3 bases and J gave up 10 bases, with 10 bases separating them. The CDR3 has 12 amino acids. CDR1 MNHNY and CDR2 SVGAGI come from the germline V gene (reference sequence). The CDR3: CASSYVSQPQHF. The CDR3 DNA reads as TGTGCCAGCAGTTATGTCAGCCAACCCCAGCATTTT.

In this sample, this clone turned up a few times. The V call is TRBV18, the J call TRBJ1-2; D remains unclear. This CDR3 has 14 residues. CDR1 is KGHSH, CDR2 LQKENI, per germline. Between the trimmed V and J ends, which lost 0 bases and 2 bases, there was a span of 7 bases. The CDR3 DNA is TGTGCCAGCTCACCACCGGACGGAAACTATGGCTACACCTTC. Its protein is CASSPPDGNYGYTF.

The rearrangement joins TRBV4-3 to TRBJ2-1, with D tentatively TRBD2 (5 bases). The germline V and J ends were trimmed by 0 bases and 9 bases, with 18 bases remaining between them. Germline V CDR1 and CDR2: LGHNA, YSLEER. The CDR3 is made up of 16 amino acids. The CDR3 is CASSQDGSAVAGEQFF. For the CDR3, the DNA is TGCGCCAGCAGCCAAGATGGGAGCGCCGTGGCCGGTGAGCAGTTCTTC.